The table lists the clone carrying this TCR beta chain with many counts. Breast cancer patients provided tissue from their axillary draining lymph nodes. One entry per CDR3 protein results from TCRdb running MiXCR on the multiplex PCR reads. The sample lists approximately 180,000 distinct CDR3 sequences; approximately 33% were seen once. The data stem from a study of breast tumors, draining lymph nodes, adjacent tissues. With 9 bases removed from V and 0 bases from J, the gap between germline ends came to 18 bases. Germline CDR1 is LNHDA and CDR2 is SQIVND (reference sequence). The CDR3 is 16 residues long.

This TCR derives from a female donor with breast cancer. Some clones in this sample may be carry-over from other donors' samples. The source material was axillary lymph node tissue. The rearrangement joins TRBV19 to TRBJ1-3; D unresolved. The CDR3 nucleotides are TGTGCCAGGAGTCCTGGACGGACTTTCTCTGGAAACACCATATATTTT. Protein product: CARSPGRTFSGNTIYF.